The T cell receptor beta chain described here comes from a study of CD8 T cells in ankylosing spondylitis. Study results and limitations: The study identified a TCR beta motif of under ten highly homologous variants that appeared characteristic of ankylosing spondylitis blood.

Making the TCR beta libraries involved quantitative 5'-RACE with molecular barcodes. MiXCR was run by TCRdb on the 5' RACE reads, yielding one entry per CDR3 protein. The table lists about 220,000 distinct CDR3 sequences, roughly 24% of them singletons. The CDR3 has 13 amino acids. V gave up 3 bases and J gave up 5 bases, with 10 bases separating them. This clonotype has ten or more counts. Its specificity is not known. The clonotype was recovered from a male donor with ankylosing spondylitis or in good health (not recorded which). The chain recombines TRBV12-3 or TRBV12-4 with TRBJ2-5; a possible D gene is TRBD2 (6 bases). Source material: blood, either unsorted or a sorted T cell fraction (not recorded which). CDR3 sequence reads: CASSLHGGETQYF. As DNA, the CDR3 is TGTGCCAGCAGTTTGCATGGGGGGGAGACCCAGTACTTC.